This TCR beta chain is from a study of blood T cell repertoires in COVID-19. The overall study: Sites across the United States, Italy and Spain contributed samples from acute and convalescent COVID-19.

Libraries were prepared by immunoSEQ multiplex PCR; TCRdb keeps only in-frame clonotypes and omits some of them. The profile shows 250,000 to 400,000 clones, roughly 90% of them singletons. CDR1 and CDR2 from the germline V gene are SEHNR and FQNEAQ (reference sequence). V was trimmed by 5 bases and J by 3 bases, leaving 16 bases between them. CDR3 length: 15 residues. The sequenced sample was peripheral blood. This TCR came from a woman younger than 45 with COVID-19, enrolled during active disease. The rearrangement links TRBV7-9 to TRBJ1-1, with TRBD1 as a possible D gene (6 bases). CDR3 DNA sequence: TGTGCCAGCAGCCCACCCACAGGGATTTACACTGAAGCTTTCTTT. Translation gives CASSPPTGIYTEAFF.